The 13 T cell receptor beta chains presented below share a single source sample, sequenced in a study of blood T cells in healthy people across ages. The second PCR ran roughly 7 to 12 cycles with a sample-barcoded 5' primer and J-beta primers. TCRdb redid the calling of the 5' RACE reads with MiXCR, one entry per CDR3 protein. Among about 650,000 distinct CDR3 sequences listed, around 32% were seen once. Sequenced sample: blood. The receptors shown here come from a woman older than 75 in good health.

To note about this clonotype: One end of the junction fails to match germline, which may point to a read error. The rearrangement links TRBV4-1 to TRBJ1-2, with D unresolved. CDR3 length: 14 amino acids. Germline loops: CDR1 MGHRA, CDR2 YSYEKL. The CDR3 spells CASSQGSGNYGYIF. CDR3 nucleotide sequence: TGCGCCAGCAGCCAAGGTTCGGGGAACTATGGCTACATCTTC.

This chain uses TRBV6-1 with TRBJ2-2; D might be TRBD1 (6 bases). This CDR3 has 15 amino acids. Germline V CDR1 and CDR2: MNHNS, SASEGT. Trimming took off 0 bases at V and 5 bases at J, with 10 bases between the two ends. The CDR3 coding sequence is TGTGCCAGCAGTGAAGCCCCAGGGGTAACCGGGGAGCTGTTTTTT. It encodes CASSEAPGVTGELFF.

This clonotype was recorded many times. The rearrangement links TRBV20-1 to TRBJ2-1; TRBD2 is a possible D gene (5 bases). Germline CDR1 reads DFQATT; CDR2 reads SNEGSKA (reference sequence). The CDR3 contains 15 residues. V gave up 4 bases and J gave up 8 bases, with 21 bases separating them. CDR3 sequence (DNA): TGCAGTGCTACCGGAGGAGAAACCTTGGGCCATGAGCAGTTCTTC. It translates to CSATGGETLGHEQFF.

The chain employs TRBV20-1 and TRBJ2-7, with 9 bases matching TRBD1. The germline CDR1 and CDR2 sequences are DFQATT and SNEGSKA (reference sequence). Trimming took 0 bases from V and 1 from J; bases not matched to a gene: 7. This CDR3 spans 16 amino acids. CDR3 protein: CSAREVWTGVSYEQYF. The CDR3, as DNA: TGCAGTGCTAGAGAGGTTTGGACAGGGGTTTCCTACGAGCAGTACTTC.

The chain carries TRBV7-2 and TRBJ2-4; 8 bases match TRBD1. The DNA end favors TRBJ2-7, so the J call may be wrong. Germline values: CDR1 SGHTA, CDR2 FQGNSA. This CDR3 contains 18 residues. CDR3 nucleotide sequence: TGTGCCAGCAGCTTAGTGGGGGACAGGTACAACCTGGGGGACGAGCAGTACTTC. This sequence encodes CASSLVGDRYNLGDEQYF.

This clonotype was counted between two and nine times. This chain uses TRBV30 with TRBJ1-2; 11 bases are a match to TRBD1. CDR3 size: 14 residues. J lost 5 bases, V lost 2 bases, and 4 bases had no gene match. Germline values: CDR1 GTSNPN, CDR2 SVGIG (reference sequence). This CDR3 is CAWSWTGGRYGYTF. CDR3 bases: TGTGCCTGGAGTTGGACAGGGGGCAGATATGGCTACACCTTC.

V is TRBV7-9 and J is TRBJ2-5; D is perhaps TRBD2 (5 bases). The V end lost 4 bases, the J end lost 10 bases, and 13 bases lay between the germline ends. Germline V lookup: CDR1 SEHNR, CDR2 FQNEAQ (reference sequence). The CDR3 is 12 residues long. Here the CDR3 reads CASSSEHRGQYF. Written as DNA, the CDR3 is TGTGCCAGCAGCTCAGAGCATCGGGGCCAGTACTTC.

J is TRBJ2-5 and V is TRBV20-1; D may match TRBD1 or TRBD2 (5 bases each). Looked up from germline, CDR1 is DFQATT and CDR2 is SNEGSKA (reference sequence). This CDR3 is built from 13 residues. V was shortened by 6 bases and J by 2 bases, with 13 bases between the two germline ends. The CDR3: CSAGDGIQETQYF. CDR3 coding DNA: TGCAGTGCGGGGGACGGGATACAAGAGACCCAGTACTTC.

This clonotype was seen at least ten times. The J gene is TRBJ2-5, the V gene TRBV6-1; a weak D match, TRBD1 (5 bases). V lost 4 bases and J lost 5, with 14 bases in between. The CDR3 extends over 14 amino acids. Germline assignment: CDR1 MNHNS and CDR2 SASEGT. The CDR3 here is CASSVRAGWETQYF. CDR3 sequence (DNA): TGTGCCAGCAGTGTCCGGGCAGGGTGGGAGACCCAGTACTTC.

CDR3: CASSLTTGSYEQYF. The CDR3 nucleotides are TGTGCCAGCAGTTTGACGACAGGGTCGTACGAGCAGTACTTC. This chain connects TRBV7-8 to TRBJ2-5; 7 nucleotides line up with TRBD1. The last part of the DNA fits TRBJ2-7 better; the J call may be wrong. This CDR3 spans 14 amino acids. Germline CDR1 is SGHVS and CDR2 is FQNEAQ.

The table lists this clonotype with many counts. The chain employs TRBV20-1 and TRBJ2-3; 8 bases fit TRBD2. Germline V lookup: CDR1 DFQATT, CDR2 SNEGSKA (reference sequence). This CDR3 has 18 amino acids. Germline trimming cut 6 bases from V and 0 bases from J; bases unmatched to any gene: 17. CDR3 nucleotide sequence: TGCAGTGCCCGAGGGGGGACTAGGTCGTTGTCTAGCACAGATACGCAGTATTTT. This translates into CSARGGTRSLSSTDTQYF.

This clonotype was counted ten times or more. The chain links TRBV15 to TRBJ2-1; 8 bases match TRBD1. The V segment lost 4 bases and the J segment 3 bases; nucleotides outside the gene matches: 8. The CDR3 has 16 amino acids. Germline CDR1 LNHNV, CDR2 YYDKDF (reference sequence). CDR3 sequence reads: CATSKETGVHYNEQFF. DNA for the CDR3: TGTGCCACCAGCAAGGAGACAGGGGTCCACTACAATGAGCAGTTCTTC.

The chain employs TRBV10-3 and TRBJ2-5; 10 bases are a match to TRBD2. CDR3 length: 16 amino acids. V gave up 0 bases and J gave up 4 bases; unmatched junction bases: 5. Germline CDR1 is ENHRY and CDR2 is SYGVKD. The CDR3 nucleotides read TGTGCCATCAGTGAGTCGCTAGCGGGAGTAGGAGAGACCCAGTACTTC. This gives the protein CAISESLAGVGETQYF.